This T cell receptor (beta chain) was retrieved from a study of T cells in Graves' hyperthyroidism and ophthalmopathy. Orbital computed tomography, thyroid ultrasound, serum thyroxine and TRAb, and clinical symptoms together informed the diagnoses. Using RNA transcripts as the source, TCR beta CDR3 regions were amplified. HTBI primers were employed in a first-round RT-PCR of the TCR CDR3. TCRdb processed the multiplex PCR reads anew with MiXCR; each CDR3 protein has one entry. The sample lists over 350,000 distinct CDR3 sequences, more than 12% seen once, with approximately 27% in the top ten. The material sequenced was blood. This TCR was recovered from a man between 50 and 59 years old with Graves' ophthalmopathy.

CDR3 DNA: TGTGCCAGCTCCTTGAGAAGGGGAGCGAACACCGGGGAGCTGTTTTTT. This sequence encodes CASSLRRGANTGELFF. This chain uses TRBV18 with TRBJ2-2, with D perhaps being TRBD1 or TRBD2 (5 bases each). The CDR3 runs 16 residues. From germline, CDR1 is KGHSH and CDR2 LQKENI. With 6 bases removed from V and 0 bases from J, the gap between germline ends came to 14 bases. Looking up the rest from reference TRBV18 and TRBJ2-2 gives the full variable domain: NAGVMQNPRHLVRRRGQEARLRCSPMKGHSHVYWYRQLPEEGLKFMVYLQKENIIDESGMPKERFSAEFPKEGPSILRIQQVVRGDSAAYFCASSLRRGANTGELFFGEGSRLTVL.